This entry concerns a single TCR beta chain. What it binds is not known. cDNA encoding TCR beta was synthesized via 5'RACE template switching incorporating UMIs. TCRdb reanalyzed the 5' RACE reads, giving one entry per CDR3 protein sequence and no DNA. The table for this sample gives fewer than 400,000 distinct CDR3 sequences. The data are from a study of T cells expressing NK-cell markers. Study in general: Beta-chain profiling covered CD3+CD56+NKG2C+, CD3+CD56+NKG2C- and CD3+CD56-NKG2C+ sorted subsets. HCMV serostatus: seven of eight sequenced donors positive, one negative. Study-wide findings and caveats: It remained uncertain whether the expanded NKG2C+ T cell clones were specific for HCMV antigens.

CDR1 is SGHRS and CDR2 is YFSETQ in the germline V gene. There are 14 residues in the CDR3. Sequencing used blood T cells: a sorted CD56 or NKG2C T cell subset, CD4+ or CD8+ T cells, or bulk PBMC T cells (not recorded which). This clonotype was sampled from a man aged 18-70 years in good health. J is TRBJ1-4 and V is TRBV5-1. CDR3: CASRRASTNEKLFF.